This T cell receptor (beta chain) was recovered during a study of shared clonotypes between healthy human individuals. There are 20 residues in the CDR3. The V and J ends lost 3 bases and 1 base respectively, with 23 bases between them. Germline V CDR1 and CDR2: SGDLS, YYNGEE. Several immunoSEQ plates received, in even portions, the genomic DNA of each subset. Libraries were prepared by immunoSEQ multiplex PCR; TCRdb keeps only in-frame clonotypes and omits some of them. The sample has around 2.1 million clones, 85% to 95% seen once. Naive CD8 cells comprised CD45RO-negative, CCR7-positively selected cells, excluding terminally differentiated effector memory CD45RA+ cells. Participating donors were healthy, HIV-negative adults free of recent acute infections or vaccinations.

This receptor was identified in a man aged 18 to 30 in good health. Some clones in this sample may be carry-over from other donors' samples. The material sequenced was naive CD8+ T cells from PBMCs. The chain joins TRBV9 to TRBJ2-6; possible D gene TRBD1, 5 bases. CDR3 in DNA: TGTGCCAGCAGCGGAGTGGGGTCAGGGTTACCCCCGTCTGGGGCCAACGTCCTGACTTTC. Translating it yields CASSGVGSGLPPSGANVLTF.